This T cell receptor (beta chain) was recovered during a study of cytomegalovirus exposure and HLA in healthy donors. The donors belonged to the roughly 110-subject validation cohort, separate from the approximately 700-subject first cohort. Sequencing used immunoSEQ multiplex PCR; TCRdb keeps in-frame clones, though not all of them. The sample includes under 95,000 clones, 85% to 95% of them seen just once. The ends lost 0 bases at V and 5 bases at J; junction bases unmatched: 6. The CDR3 loop spans 17 amino acids. Germline V gene lookup returns CDR1 SEHNR and CDR2 FQNEAQ (reference sequence). The specimen was PBMCs. The sequence came from a woman aged 18-35 years in good health and CMV-seronegative. This chain uses TRBV7-9 with TRBJ2-1, with 11 bases that match TRBD2. CDR3 region: CASSLALSSGGHNEQFF. In DNA form, the CDR3 reads TGTGCCAGCAGCTTAGCCCTTTCTAGCGGGGGGCACAATGAGCAGTTCTTC.